One TCR beta chain is described in this entry. Its antigen remains unknown. TCR beta sequences were obtained from blood CD8+ and CD4+ T cells. This sample stems from a study of CD8 T cells in Susac syndrome. Findings of the study overall: The total CD8+ repertoires yielded 15 to 20 Susac-specific public clones and the CD8+ TEMRA repertoires yielded roughly five.

The RNA input was 0.5 to 1 ug, and it was reverse transcribed with random hexamers. Amplification of TCR beta CDR3 spanned 54 Vbeta and 13 Jbeta via immunoSEQ multiplex PCR. TCRdb independently ran MiXCR on the immunoSEQ multiplex PCR reads; one entry per CDR3 protein. The sample shows some 120,000 distinct CDR3 sequences, just under 95% of them seen only once. The V gene lost 5 bases and the J gene lost 3 bases, with 16 bases spanning the gap. CDR1 is MRHNA, CDR2 SNTAGT, per germline. The CDR3 extends over 15 amino acids. This chain connects TRBV6-4 to TRBJ1-1; tentative D call: TRBD1 (6 bases). The TCR comes from a human donor with Susac syndrome. The material sequenced was CD8+ T cells from PBMCs. CDR3 loop: CASSNGRGGDTEAFF. CDR3 coding DNA: TGTGCCAGCAGTAACGGGAGGGGGGGGGACACTGAAGCTTTCTTT.